This section outlines one TCR beta chain sequence together with its context. The antigen is undetermined. This sample was taken from a study of cytomegalovirus exposure and HLA in healthy donors. General observations from the study: The majority of TCR sequences were rare, yet some public TCRs appeared in many donors.

The PCR contained 60 Vbeta and 13 Jbeta primers. Sequenced by immunoSEQ multiplex PCR; TCRdb stores in-frame clones only, minus some. The data contain over 100,000 clones, around four fifths of them singletons. V was pared by 4 bases and J by 2 bases, with 16 bases between. CDR1 and CDR2 from the germline V gene are SGHRS and YFSETQ. The CDR3 contains 15 residues. Each donor's status was that of a healthy bone marrow donor. This rearrangement joins TRBV5-1 to TRBJ2-7, with D possibly TRBD2 on 6 matching bases. The sequence was collected from a man younger than 40 in good health and CMV-seronegative. Sequenced sample: PBMCs. The DNA of the CDR3 is TGCGCCAGCAGCCGGAAGGGCGGGGAGACCTACGAGCAGTACTTC. It codes for CASSRKGGETYEQYF.